Shown below are 17 T cell receptor beta chains from a single sample sequenced in a study of blood T cell repertoires in COVID-19. Assay: immunoSEQ multiplex PCR; the TCRdb copy retains only in-frame clones and omits some. The sample carries roughly 280,000 clones, 70% to 90% recorded once. The sequenced sample was peripheral blood. Receptor source: an older woman with acute or convalescent COVID-19.

The chain is built from TRBV24-1 and TRBJ2-7; 9 bases agree with TRBD1. Germline CDR1 is KGHDR and CDR2 is SFDVKD. V was pared by 2 bases and J by 3 bases, with 7 bases of the junction left unmatched. The CDR3 has 16 residues. The CDR3 region is CATSDSIDRGIYEQYF. DNA of the CDR3: TGTGCCACCAGTGATTCGATCGACAGGGGGATCTACGAGCAGTACTTC.

The chain recombines TRBV6-5 with TRBJ1-5, with D maybe TRBD1 (6 bases). With 11 bases removed from V and 5 bases from J, the gap between germline ends came to 16 bases. The CDR3 sequence is 13 residues long. CDR1 and CDR2 from the germline V gene are MNHEY and SVGAGI. CDR3: CASTDSVYQPQHF. In DNA form, the CDR3 reads TGTGCCTCCACGGACAGTGTGTATCAGCCCCAGCATTTT.

This chain connects TRBV19 to TRBJ1-4; no definite D call. The germline CDR1 and CDR2 sequences are LNHDA and SQIVND (reference sequence). The V end was cut by 1 base, the J end by 2 bases, with 8 bases between. The CDR3 has 15 amino acids. The CDR3 region has the DNA TGTGCCAGTAGTATAGGCCGGAGGACTAATGAAAAACTGTTTTTT. This gives the protein CASSIGRRTNEKLFF.

The V call is TRBV6-5, the J call TRBJ2-7; 8 positions agree with TRBD1. The junction had 5 bases not matched to a gene; V was cut back by 0 bases and J by 4 bases. The CDR3 has 15 residues. CDR1 and CDR2 from the germline V gene are MNHEY and SVGAGI. CDR3 in DNA: TGTGCCAGCAGTTACTCGAGTGACAGGGGATACGAGCAGTACTTC. Translated, it gives CASSYSSDRGYEQYF.

The CDR3 DNA reads as TGTGCCAGCAGCTTCCCCCGAGCGAACACCGGGGAGCTGTTTTTT. Amino acids: CASSFPRANTGELFF. This chain connects TRBV7-9 to TRBJ2-2; D remains ambiguous. CDR3 length equals 15 residues. Germline lookup yields CDR1 SEHNR and CDR2 FQNEAQ (reference sequence). Trimming left V 3 bases short and J 0 bases short, with 8 bases between. Full variable domain (missing parts from reference TRBV7-9 and TRBJ2-2): DTGVSQNPRHKITKRGQNVTFRCDPISEHNRLYWYRQTLGQGPEFLTYFQNEAQLEKSRLLSDRFSAERPKGSFSTLEIQRTEQGDSAMYLCASSFPRANTGELFFGEGSRLTVL.

The genes are TRBV29-1 and TRBJ1-5; D gene ambiguous. V was trimmed by 4 bases and J by 4 bases, leaving 11 bases between them. The germline V gene encodes CDR1 SQVTM and CDR2 ANQGSEA. The CDR3 consists of 13 residues. The DNA for the CDR3 is TGCAGCGTTGCTTTCGGGGTGAATCAGCCCCAGCATTTT. Translated: CSVAFGVNQPQHF.

The V and J genes are TRBV4-1 and TRBJ1-1; D remains ambiguous. The CDR3 totals 13 residues. Germline-derived CDR1 and CDR2 are MGHRA and YSYEKL. V lost 2 bases, J lost 1 base, and 5 bases lay in between. This chain's CDR3 is CASSQTGNTEAFF. The CDR3 nucleotides read TGCGCCAGCAGCCAAACGGGGAACACTGAAGCTTTCTTT.

This clone was observed once. V is TRBV5-6 and J is TRBJ2-5; D possibly corresponds to TRBD1 (6 bases). Germline V gene lookup returns CDR1 SGHDT and CDR2 YYEEEE. The CDR3 has 13 amino acids. The V end lost 1 base, the J end lost 5 bases, and 9 bases lay between the germline ends. The CDR3 reads CASSLTGWETQYF. Written as DNA, the CDR3 is TGTGCCAGCAGCTTGACAGGGTGGGAGACCCAGTACTTC.

This rearrangement joins TRBV7-2 to TRBJ2-2, with D tentatively TRBD1 (5 bases). This CDR3 spans 15 amino acids. Trimming removed 5 bases at V and 1 base at J, with 11 bases between. From germline, CDR1 is SGHTA and CDR2 FQGNSA. CDR3 region: CASSRVGQNTGELFF. In DNA, the CDR3 is TGTGCCAGCAGCCGGGTAGGACAGAACACCGGGGAGCTGTTTTTT.

V usage is TRBV27 and J usage is TRBJ2-7, with D tentatively TRBD1 (5 bases). Looked up from germline, CDR1 is MNHEY and CDR2 is SMNVEV (reference sequence). The CDR3 has 14 amino acids. Trimming cost V 3 bases and J 2 bases, with 11 bases left between them. This CDR3 reads CASSFQQGTYEQYF. The CDR3 DNA reads TGTGCCAGCAGTTTCCAGCAGGGCACCTACGAGCAGTACTTC.

A few counts support this clone. The rearrangement uses TRBV6-1 and TRBJ1-1, with a possible D match to TRBD1 (5 bases). The CDR3 spans 16 residues. Germline-derived CDR1 and CDR2 are MNHNS and SASEGT. Deletions cut 0 bases from V and 5 bases from J, with 16 bases between. The CDR3 bases are TGTGCCAGCAGTGAAGCCCTTGGACAATTCGGGACTGAAGCTTTCTTT. This gives the protein CASSEALGQFGTEAFF.

The chain uses TRBV7-6 and TRBJ2-2; the match to TRBD2 covers 10 bases. The CDR3 length is 20 residues. The germline V gene encodes CDR1 SGHVS and CDR2 FNYEAQ. V gave up 5 bases and J gave up 2 bases; unmatched junction bases: 17. The CDR3 DNA reads as TGTGCCAGCAGCCAACGATGGACCAATCTAGCGGGGGTTAACACCGGGGAGCTGTTTTTT. This encodes CASSQRWTNLAGVNTGELFF.

The chain is built from TRBV14 and TRBJ2-1; tentatively, D is TRBD1 (6 bases). The germline gives CDR1 SGHDN, CDR2 FVKESK. The V gene lost 1 base and the J gene lost 11 bases, with 15 bases spanning the gap. The CDR3 runs to 14 residues. This CDR3 reads CASSQVTGQFKQFF. In DNA, the CDR3 is TGTGCCAGCAGCCAAGTGACCGGACAGTTCAAGCAGTTCTTC.

The chain links TRBV5-1 to TRBJ1-4; D gene uncertain. This CDR3 region has 15 residues. Germline V gene lookup returns CDR1 SGHRS and CDR2 YFSETQ. V lost 0 bases and J 8 bases, leaving 14 bases between the germline ends. The CDR3 nucleotides read TGCGCCAGCAGCTTGGTGACCGATCCCGGGGAAAAACTGTTTTTT. It yields the protein CASSLVTDPGEKLFF. The full variable domain, rest sourced from reference TRBV5-1 and TRBJ1-4, is KAGVTQTPRYLIKTRGQQVTLSCSPISGHRSVSWYQQTPGQGLQFLFEYFSETQRNKGNFPGRFSGRQFSNSRSEMNVSTLELGDSALYLCASSLVTDPGEKLFFGSGTQLSVL.

The chain recombines TRBV20-1 with TRBJ1-3; D remains unclear. This CDR3 comprises 11 residues. V lost 6 bases, J lost 9 bases, and 12 bases lay in between. Germline V lookup: CDR1 DFQATT, CDR2 SNEGSKA (reference sequence). The CDR3 protein is CSARPPGTIYF. CDR3 nucleotide sequence: TGCAGTGCAAGGCCCCCGGGCACCATATATTTT.

This rearrangement joins TRBV24-1 to TRBJ2-5; the D gene is possibly TRBD2 (6 bases). V was trimmed by 3 bases and J by 3 bases, leaving 10 bases between them. The CDR3 sequence is 14 residues long. From germline, CDR1 is KGHDR and CDR2 SFDVKD. CDR3 protein: CATSDPGTEETQYF. CDR3 in DNA: TGTGCCACCAGTGATCCCGGGACTGAAGAGACCCAGTACTTC.

The rearrangement uses TRBV6-5 and TRBJ1-4; 9 bases agree with TRBD1. V was clipped by 4 bases and J by 5 bases; unmatched bases: 5. Germline-derived CDR1 and CDR2 are MNHEY and SVGAGI. CDR3 length: 15 residues. The CDR3 bases are TGTGCCAGCAGTTCGGTGACAGGGGGGAATGAAAAACTGTTTTTT. It encodes CASSSVTGGNEKLFF.